This T cell receptor (beta chain) came from a study of identical twins. Each CDR3 protein gets one entry after TCRdb re-called the 5' RACE reads with MiXCR. The profile shows around 220,000 distinct CDR3 sequences, 11% to 15% of them singletons. J lost 1 base, V lost 0 bases, and 11 bases had no gene match. Germline values: CDR1 LGHDT, CDR2 YNNKEL (reference sequence). The CDR3 is made up of 19 amino acids. This clonotype was sampled from a woman aged 18 to 35 in good health. The chain employs TRBV3-1 and TRBJ2-4; 8 nucleotides line up with TRBD1. Sequencing used memory (CD45RO+) T cells sorted from blood. The CDR3 loop is CASSQDGTGQGPAKNIQYF. CDR3 in DNA: TGTGCCAGCAGCCAAGATGGTACAGGACAGGGACCGGCCAAAAACATTCAGTACTTC.